A single sample is the source of the 29 T cell receptor beta chains below, sequenced in a study of cytomegalovirus exposure and HLA in healthy donors. The PCR employed 60 Vbeta primers together with 13 Jbeta primers. Sequencing was performed with immunoSEQ multiplex PCR; in TCRdb, only in-frame clones are kept and a portion is missing. In the table there are roughly 120,000 clones, about 70% of which are singletons. Sequences were obtained from PBMCs. These receptors were collected from a woman aged 40 to 50 in good health and CMV-seropositive.

The rearrangement uses TRBV6-1 and TRBJ1-1, with 11 bases lining up with TRBD1. V gave up 0 bases and J gave up 4 bases; unmatched junction bases: 1. Germline V gene sequence: CDR1 MNHNS, CDR2 SASEGT. The CDR3 is made up of 15 amino acids. CDR3 protein: CASSEAGTGGTEAFF. DNA for the CDR3: TGTGCCAGCAGTGAAGCCGGGACAGGGGGCACTGAAGCTTTCTTT.

The rearrangement links TRBV5-1 to TRBJ1-6; 10 bases agree with TRBD1. V lost 0 bases and J lost 7; bases outside the gene matches: 1. There are 15 residues in the CDR3. In germline, CDR1 is SGHRS, CDR2 YFSETQ. CDR3 sequence: CASSLGQGANSPLHF. The CDR3 DNA reads TGCGCCAGCAGCTTGGGACAGGGGGCCAATTCACCCCTCCACTTT.

There are a few counts of this clone. The CDR3 spells CASSPRTSGFYEQYF. The CDR3 region has the DNA TGTGCCAGCTCACCTCGGACTAGCGGATTCTACGAGCAGTACTTC. The chain joins TRBV18 to TRBJ2-7; TRBD2 aligns across 10 bases. The germline gives CDR1 KGHSH, CDR2 LQKENI. This CDR3 spans 15 amino acids. Trimming cost V 3 bases and J 3 bases; bases outside gene matches: 5. Using reference TRBV18 and TRBJ2-7 for the parts outside the CDR3, the full variable domain is NAGVMQNPRHLVRRRGQEARLRCSPMKGHSHVYWYRQLPEEGLKFMVYLQKENIIDESGMPKERFSAEFPKEGPSILRIQQVVRGDSAAYFCASSPRTSGFYEQYFGPGTRLTVT.

The V call is TRBV5-4, the J call TRBJ1-4; 8 nucleotides align to TRBD1. This CDR3 has 15 amino acids. Germline trimming cut 3 bases from V and 7 bases from J; bases unmatched to any gene: 8. The germline V gene has CDR1 SGHNT and CDR2 YYREEE (reference sequence). The CDR3 sequence is CASSSPDRDSEKLFF. In DNA, the CDR3 is TGTGCCAGCAGCTCGCCGGACAGGGATAGTGAAAAACTGTTTTTT.

V is TRBV10-3 and J is TRBJ2-2; 8 nucleotides line up with TRBD1. CDR1 and CDR2 (germline): ENHRY, SYGVKD. The V and J ends lost 6 bases and 1 base, in that order; junction bases with no gene match: 10. The CDR3 is 17 amino acids. CDR3 in amino acids: CAISPGQGSKNTGELFF. Written as DNA, the CDR3 is TGTGCCATCAGCCCAGGACAGGGTTCGAAGAACACCGGGGAGCTGTTTTTT.

The chain uses TRBV5-1 and TRBJ1-4; the D gene is possibly TRBD1 (6 bases). Germline V CDR1 and CDR2: SGHRS, YFSETQ. The germline V and J ends were trimmed by 4 bases and 5 bases, with 18 bases remaining between them. CDR3 size: 16 residues. The CDR3 DNA follows: TGCGCCAGCAGCCTCTATATCGGACAGCAGAATGAAAAACTGTTTTTT. Translating it yields CASSLYIGQQNEKLFF.

V usage is TRBV10-3 and J usage is TRBJ2-7; TRBD2 agrees at 9 bases. The V gene end was trimmed by 8 bases and the J gene end by 9 bases; junction bases not matched to a gene: 14. This CDR3 comprises 14 residues. Germline V gene sequence: CDR1 ENHRY, CDR2 SYGVKD. CDR3 amino acids: CAISLAGDRSVQYF. The CDR3 DNA sequence: TGTGCCATCTCCTTAGCGGGGGACCGGAGCGTGCAGTACTTC.

V and J are TRBV9 and TRBJ1-3; D possibly corresponds to TRBD1 (5 bases). The germline gives CDR1 SGDLS, CDR2 YYNGEE. Trimming shortened V by 2 bases and J by 2 bases, and 8 bases separated the two germline ends. The CDR3 runs 14 residues. Here the CDR3 reads CASSVSGTGNTIYF. The CDR3 coding sequence is TGTGCCAGCAGCGTTTCAGGGACTGGAAACACCATATATTTT.

This clone was detected once. V is TRBV9 and J is TRBJ2-3; TRBD2 agrees at 15 bases. This CDR3 is built from 17 residues. Germline CDR1 reads SGDLS; CDR2 reads YYNGEE. J gave up 0 bases and V 4 bases, and 3 bases lay outside the gene matches. The CDR3 region is CASSPGLAGGSTDTQYF. CDR3 coding DNA: TGTGCCAGCAGCCCCGGACTAGCGGGAGGGAGCACAGATACGCAGTATTTT.

The chain joins TRBV30 to TRBJ1-5; TRBD1 might be the D (6 bases). Trimming cost V 2 bases and J 3 bases, with 8 bases left between them. The CDR3 loop spans 13 amino acids. CDR1 is GTSNPN and CDR2 is SVGIG in the germline V gene (reference sequence). Here the CDR3 reads CAWSTGINQPQHF. For the CDR3, the DNA is TGTGCCTGGAGTACAGGGATCAATCAGCCCCAGCATTTT.

The DNA for the CDR3 is TGTGCCAGCAGACGGACAGGGGATAACTATGGCTACACCTTC. Translating gives CASRRTGDNYGYTF. The rearrangement links TRBV27 to TRBJ1-2; 9 nucleotides line up with TRBD1. Germline CDR1 and CDR2: MNHEY and SMNVEV (reference sequence). This CDR3 spans 14 amino acids. V lost 6 bases to trimming and J lost 1 base; unmatched junction nucleotides: 3.

A few counts support this clone. The chain couples TRBV5-4 to TRBJ1-1; D ambiguous. This CDR3 is built from 13 residues. Germline assignment: CDR1 SGHNT and CDR2 YYREEE (reference sequence). The V gene lost 3 bases and the J gene lost 0 bases, with 6 bases spanning the gap. CDR3 sequence: CASSWRLNTEAFF. For the CDR3, the DNA is TGTGCCAGCAGCTGGAGGTTGAACACTGAAGCTTTCTTT.

This chain connects TRBV19 to TRBJ1-4, with unresolved D. The length of the CDR3 is 12 residues. The germline V gene has CDR1 LNHDA and CDR2 SQIVND (reference sequence). Trimming stripped 10 bases from V and 8 bases from J, with 14 bases between. The CDR3 nucleotides are TGTGCCACAAGAACCCCGGGGGAAAAACTGTTTTTT. Amino acids: CATRTPGEKLFF. Full variable domain (outside the CDR3, taken from reference TRBV19 and TRBJ1-4): DGGITQSPKYLFRKEGQNVTLSCEQNLNHDAMYWYRQDPGQGLRLIYYSQIVNDFQKGDIAEGYSVSREKKESFPLTVTSAQKNPTAFYLCATRTPGEKLFFGSGTQLSVL.

The gene calls are TRBV5-1 and TRBJ1-2; 8 nucleotides align to TRBD1. Trimming took 0 bases from V and 9 from J; bases not matched to a gene: 4. The CDR3 sequence is 13 residues long. Per germline, CDR1 SGHRS and CDR2 YFSETQ. CDR3: CASSLAGTGRYTF. The CDR3, as DNA: TGCGCCAGCAGCTTGGCTGGGACAGGTCGCTACACCTTC.

The chain recombines TRBV7-7 with TRBJ2-5; TRBD2 might be the D (6 bases). V lost 4 bases, J lost 5 bases, and 20 bases lay in between. The CDR3 consists of 16 residues. Germline V gene lookup returns CDR1 SSHAT and CDR2 FNYEAQ (reference sequence). The chain's CDR3 is CASSSSLLGGRETQYF. The CDR3, as DNA: TGTGCCAGCAGCTCCTCACTTCTTGGGGGGAGGGAGACCCAGTACTTC.

This chain joins TRBV27 and TRBJ1-2, with a tentative D call TRBD1 (6 bases). The germline V gene has CDR1 MNHEY and CDR2 SMNVEV (reference sequence). The CDR3 covers 15 residues. Between the trimmed V and J ends, which lost 0 bases and 3 bases, there was a span of 11 bases. The CDR3 DNA reads as TGTGCCAGCAGTTTATCGGGGGCAGGGGACTATGGCTACACCTTC. Its translation: CASSLSGAGDYGYTF.

The CDR3 reads CAWAEREKLFF. CDR3 DNA: TGTGCCTGGGCTGAACGGGAAAAACTGTTTTTT. The chain uses TRBV30 and TRBJ1-4; no firm D call. CDR1 is GTSNPN and CDR2 is SVGIG in the germline V gene (reference sequence). Between the trimmed V and J ends, which lost 5 bases and 8 bases, there was a span of 9 bases. This CDR3 is built from 11 residues.

This rearrangement joins TRBV2 to TRBJ1-4; TRBD1 matches 7 bases. The V gene's germline CDR1 is SNHLY and CDR2 FYNNEI. Trimming cost V 6 bases and J 14 bases; bases outside gene matches: 18. The CDR3 sequence is 15 residues long. CDR3 residues: CASRERQGEGRILFF. CDR3 sequence (DNA): TGTGCCAGCAGAGAAAGACAGGGTGAGGGCCGAATCCTGTTTTTT. Complete variable domain (other parts from reference TRBV2 and TRBJ1-4): EPEVTQTPSHQVTQMGQEVILRCVPISNHLYFYWYRQILGQKVEFLVSFYNNEISEKSEIFDDQFSVERPDGSNFTLKIRSTKLEDSAMYFCASRERQGEGRILFFGSGTQLSVL.

Here the CDR3 DNA reads TGTGCCAGCAGCCTATTTCAAGGGGGCTACGAGCAGTACTTC. Protein product: CASSLFQGGYEQYF. The chain uses TRBV11-2 and TRBJ2-7, with a tentative D call TRBD1 (6 bases). The V end was cut by 5 bases, the J end by 3 bases, with 14 bases between. This CDR3 has 14 amino acids. The germline CDR1 and CDR2 sequences are SGHAT and FQNNGV.

The V call is TRBV19, the J call TRBJ1-6; D is undetermined. The CDR3 totals 16 residues. The germline CDR1 and CDR2 sequences are LNHDA and SQIVND (reference sequence). Trimming shortened V by 3 bases and J by 1 base, and 10 bases separated the two germline ends. CDR3: CASSIEARSYNSPLHF. The CDR3 DNA is TGTGCCAGTAGTATTGAGGCAAGGTCCTATAATTCACCCCTCCACTTT.

The chain couples TRBV28 to TRBJ1-3; D perhaps matches TRBD1 (6 bases). The ends were cut back, 6 bases at V and 3 bases at J, with 9 bases in the middle. CDR1 and CDR2 (germline): MDHEN, SYDVKM. CDR3 length equals 13 residues. The CDR3, as DNA: TGTGCCAGCAGGTACAGGGTTGGAAACACCATATATTTT. The encoded protein is CASRYRVGNTIYF.

The chain couples TRBV19 to TRBJ2-7, with 10 bases identical to TRBD2. V lost 5 bases, J lost 5 bases, and 6 bases stayed unmatched. The germline CDR1 and CDR2 sequences are LNHDA and SQIVND (reference sequence). This CDR3 contains 14 residues. CDR3 loop: CASSASSGSDEQYF. The CDR3 DNA reads TGTGCCAGTAGTGCTTCTAGCGGGAGCGACGAGCAGTACTTC.

This clone has a handful of counts. The chain joins TRBV4-2 to TRBJ2-7; a weak D match, TRBD2 (5 bases). Germline-derived CDR1 and CDR2 are LGHNA and YNFKEQ. V shed 0 bases and J shed 0 bases, with 12 bases lying between them. The CDR3 sequence is 16 residues long. CDR3 loop: CASSQDRTFSSYEQYF. The DNA for the CDR3 is TGTGCCAGCAGCCAAGACCGGACTTTCAGCTCCTACGAGCAGTACTTC.

CDR3 region: CATRQTADTEAFF. The CDR3 DNA is TGTGCCACCCGACAGACCGCGGACACTGAAGCTTTCTTT. The gene calls are TRBV15 and TRBJ1-1, with D possibly TRBD1 on 5 matching bases. This CDR3 has 13 amino acids. V gave up 8 bases and J gave up 3 bases, with 13 bases separating them. CDR1 LNHNV and CDR2 YYDKDF come from the germline V gene (reference sequence).

The chain recombines TRBV28 with TRBJ2-2; tentatively, D is TRBD2 (5 bases). The V gene lost 5 bases and the J gene lost 6 bases, with 16 bases spanning the gap. There are 15 residues in the CDR3. The germline V gene has CDR1 MDHEN and CDR2 SYDVKM. The CDR3 region is CASSPLLGNAGELFF. In nucleotides, the CDR3 is TGTGCCAGCAGTCCTCTTCTCGGGAATGCCGGGGAGCTGTTTTTT.

This clone was detected ten times or more. The rearrangement uses TRBV5-6 and TRBJ2-2; D not resolved. This CDR3 has 16 amino acids. In germline, CDR1 is SGHDT, CDR2 YYEEEE. The germline V and J ends were trimmed by 0 bases and 2 bases, with 11 bases remaining between them. CDR3 nucleotide sequence: TGTGCCAGCAGCTTGGCATTGACTGAAAACACCGGGGAGCTGTTTTTT. Translation gives CASSLALTENTGELFF.

V is TRBV19 and J is TRBJ2-2; D ambiguous. The CDR3 extends over 15 amino acids. The germline gives CDR1 LNHDA, CDR2 SQIVND (reference sequence). With 6 bases removed from V and 0 bases from J, the gap between germline ends came to 11 bases. CDR3 nucleotide sequence: TGTGCCAGTAGACTCGGGTTCGCGAACACCGGGGAGCTGTTTTTT. It is translated as CASRLGFANTGELFF.

This clone was seen only a few times. The chain carries TRBV7-2 and TRBJ1-1, with D unresolved. The V gene lost 3 bases and the J gene lost 4 bases, with 12 bases spanning the gap. Looked up from germline, CDR1 is SGHTA and CDR2 is FQGNSA. This CDR3 contains 14 residues. The DNA for the CDR3 is TGTGCCAGCAGCTTTTATCAGGCGAGCACTGAAGCTTTCTTT. This sequence encodes CASSFYQASTEAFF.

The rearrangement joins TRBV5-1 to TRBJ2-7, with 7 bases that match TRBD1. This CDR3 is 13 amino acids long. The V and J ends lost 5 bases and 0 bases, in that order; junction bases with no gene match: 2. Germline V CDR1 and CDR2: SGHRS, YFSETQ. In DNA, the CDR3 is TGCGCCAGCAGTAACAGGGGCTCCTACGAGCAGTACTTC. This sequence encodes CASSNRGSYEQYF.